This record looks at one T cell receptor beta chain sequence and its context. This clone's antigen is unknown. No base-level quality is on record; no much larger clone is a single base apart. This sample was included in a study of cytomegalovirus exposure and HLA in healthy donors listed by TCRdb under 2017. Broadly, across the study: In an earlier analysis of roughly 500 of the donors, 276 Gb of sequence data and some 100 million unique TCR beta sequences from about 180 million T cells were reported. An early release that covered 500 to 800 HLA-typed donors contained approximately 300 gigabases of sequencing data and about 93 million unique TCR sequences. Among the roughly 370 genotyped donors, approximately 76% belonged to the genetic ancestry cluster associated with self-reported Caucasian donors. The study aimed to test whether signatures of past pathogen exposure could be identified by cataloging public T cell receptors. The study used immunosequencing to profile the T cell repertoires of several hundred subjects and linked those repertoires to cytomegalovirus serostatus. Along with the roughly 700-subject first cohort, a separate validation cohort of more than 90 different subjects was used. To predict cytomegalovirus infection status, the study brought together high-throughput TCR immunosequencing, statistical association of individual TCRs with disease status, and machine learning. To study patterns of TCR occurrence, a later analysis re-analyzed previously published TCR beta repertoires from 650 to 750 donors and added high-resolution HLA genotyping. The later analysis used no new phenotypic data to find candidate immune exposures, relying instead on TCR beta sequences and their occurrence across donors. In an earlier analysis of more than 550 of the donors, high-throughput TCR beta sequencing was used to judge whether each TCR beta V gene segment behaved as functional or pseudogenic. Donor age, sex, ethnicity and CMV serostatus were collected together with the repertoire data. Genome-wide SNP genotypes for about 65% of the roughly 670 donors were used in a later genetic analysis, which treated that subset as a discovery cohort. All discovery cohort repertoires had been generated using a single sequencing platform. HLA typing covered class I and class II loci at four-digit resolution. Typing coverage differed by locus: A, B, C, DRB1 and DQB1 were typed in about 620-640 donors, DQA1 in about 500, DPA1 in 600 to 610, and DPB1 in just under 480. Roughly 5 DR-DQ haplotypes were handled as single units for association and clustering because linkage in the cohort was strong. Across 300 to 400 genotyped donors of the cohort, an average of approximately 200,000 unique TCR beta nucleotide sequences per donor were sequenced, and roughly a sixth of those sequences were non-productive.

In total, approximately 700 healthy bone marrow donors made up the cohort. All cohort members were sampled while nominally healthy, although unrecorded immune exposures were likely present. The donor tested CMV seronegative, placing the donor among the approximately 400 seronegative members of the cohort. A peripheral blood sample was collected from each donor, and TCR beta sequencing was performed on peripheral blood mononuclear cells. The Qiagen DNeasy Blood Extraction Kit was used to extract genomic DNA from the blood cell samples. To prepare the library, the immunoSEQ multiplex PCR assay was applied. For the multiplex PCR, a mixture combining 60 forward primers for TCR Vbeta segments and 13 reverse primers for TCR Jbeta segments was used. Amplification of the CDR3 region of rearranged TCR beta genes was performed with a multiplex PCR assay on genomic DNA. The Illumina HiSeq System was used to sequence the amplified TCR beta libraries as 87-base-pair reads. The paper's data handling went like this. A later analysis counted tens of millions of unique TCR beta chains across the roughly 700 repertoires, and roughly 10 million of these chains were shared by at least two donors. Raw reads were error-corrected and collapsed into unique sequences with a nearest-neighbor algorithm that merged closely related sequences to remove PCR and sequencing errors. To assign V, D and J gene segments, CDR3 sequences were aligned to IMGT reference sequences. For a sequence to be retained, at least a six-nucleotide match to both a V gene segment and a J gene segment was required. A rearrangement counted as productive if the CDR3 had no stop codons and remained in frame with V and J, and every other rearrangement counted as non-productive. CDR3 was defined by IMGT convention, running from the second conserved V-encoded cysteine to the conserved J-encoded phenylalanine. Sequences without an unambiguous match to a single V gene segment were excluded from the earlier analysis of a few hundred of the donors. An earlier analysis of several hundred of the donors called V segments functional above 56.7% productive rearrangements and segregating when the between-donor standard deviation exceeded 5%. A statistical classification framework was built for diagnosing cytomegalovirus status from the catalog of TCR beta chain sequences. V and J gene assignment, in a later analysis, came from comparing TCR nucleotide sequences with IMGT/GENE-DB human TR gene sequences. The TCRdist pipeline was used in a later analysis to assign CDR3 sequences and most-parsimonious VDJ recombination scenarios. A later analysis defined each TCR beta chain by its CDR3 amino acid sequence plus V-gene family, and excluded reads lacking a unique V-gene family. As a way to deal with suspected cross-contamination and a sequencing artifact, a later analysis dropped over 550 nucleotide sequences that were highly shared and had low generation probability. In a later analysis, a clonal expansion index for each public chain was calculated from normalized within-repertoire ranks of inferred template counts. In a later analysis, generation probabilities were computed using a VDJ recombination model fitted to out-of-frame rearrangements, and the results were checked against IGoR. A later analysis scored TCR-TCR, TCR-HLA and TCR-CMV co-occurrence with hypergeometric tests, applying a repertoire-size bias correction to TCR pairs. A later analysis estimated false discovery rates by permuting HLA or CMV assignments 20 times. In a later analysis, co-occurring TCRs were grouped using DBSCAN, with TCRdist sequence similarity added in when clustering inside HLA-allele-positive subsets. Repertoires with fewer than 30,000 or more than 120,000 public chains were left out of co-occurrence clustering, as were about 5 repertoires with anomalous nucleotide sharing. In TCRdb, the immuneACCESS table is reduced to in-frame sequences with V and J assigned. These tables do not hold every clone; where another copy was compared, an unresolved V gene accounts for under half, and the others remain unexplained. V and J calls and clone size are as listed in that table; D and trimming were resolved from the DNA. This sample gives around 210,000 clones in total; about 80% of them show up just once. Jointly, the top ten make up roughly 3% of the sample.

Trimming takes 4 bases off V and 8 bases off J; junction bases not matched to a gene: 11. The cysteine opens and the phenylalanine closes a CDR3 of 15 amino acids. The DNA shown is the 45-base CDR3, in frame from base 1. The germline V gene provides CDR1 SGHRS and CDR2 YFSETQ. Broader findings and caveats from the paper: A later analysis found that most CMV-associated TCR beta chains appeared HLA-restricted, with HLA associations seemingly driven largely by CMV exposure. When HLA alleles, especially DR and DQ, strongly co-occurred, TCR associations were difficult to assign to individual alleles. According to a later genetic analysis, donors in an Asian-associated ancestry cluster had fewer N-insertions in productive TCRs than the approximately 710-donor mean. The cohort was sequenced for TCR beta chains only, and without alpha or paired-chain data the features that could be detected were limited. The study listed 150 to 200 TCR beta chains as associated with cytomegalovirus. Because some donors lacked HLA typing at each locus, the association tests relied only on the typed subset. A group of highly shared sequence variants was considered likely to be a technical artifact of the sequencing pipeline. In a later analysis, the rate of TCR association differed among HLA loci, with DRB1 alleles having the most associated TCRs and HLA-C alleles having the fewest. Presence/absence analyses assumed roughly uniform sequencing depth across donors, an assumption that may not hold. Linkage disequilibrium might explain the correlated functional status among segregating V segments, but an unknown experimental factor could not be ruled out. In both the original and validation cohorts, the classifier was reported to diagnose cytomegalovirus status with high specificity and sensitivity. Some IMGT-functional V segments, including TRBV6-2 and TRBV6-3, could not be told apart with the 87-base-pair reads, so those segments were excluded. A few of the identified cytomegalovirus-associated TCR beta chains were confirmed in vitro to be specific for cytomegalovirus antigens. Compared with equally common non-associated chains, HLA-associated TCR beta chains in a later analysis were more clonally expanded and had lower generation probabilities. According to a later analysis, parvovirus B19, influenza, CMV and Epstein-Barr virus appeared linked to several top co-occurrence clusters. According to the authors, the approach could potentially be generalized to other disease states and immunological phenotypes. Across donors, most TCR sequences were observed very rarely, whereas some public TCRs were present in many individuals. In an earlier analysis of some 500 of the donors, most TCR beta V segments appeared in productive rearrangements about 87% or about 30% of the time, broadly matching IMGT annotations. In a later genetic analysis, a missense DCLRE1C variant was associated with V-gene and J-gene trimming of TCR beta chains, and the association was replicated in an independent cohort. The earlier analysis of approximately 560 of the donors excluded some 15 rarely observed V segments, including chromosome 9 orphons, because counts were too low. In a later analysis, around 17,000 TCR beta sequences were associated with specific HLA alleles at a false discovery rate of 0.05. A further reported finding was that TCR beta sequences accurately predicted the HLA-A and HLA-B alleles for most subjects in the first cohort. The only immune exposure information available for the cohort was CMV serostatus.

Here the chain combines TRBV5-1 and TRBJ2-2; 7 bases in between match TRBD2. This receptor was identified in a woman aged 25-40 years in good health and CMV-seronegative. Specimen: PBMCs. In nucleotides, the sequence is TGCGCCAGCAGCGACCCGGGACTAAATACTGGGGAGCTGTTTTTT. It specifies CASSDPGLNTGELFF.